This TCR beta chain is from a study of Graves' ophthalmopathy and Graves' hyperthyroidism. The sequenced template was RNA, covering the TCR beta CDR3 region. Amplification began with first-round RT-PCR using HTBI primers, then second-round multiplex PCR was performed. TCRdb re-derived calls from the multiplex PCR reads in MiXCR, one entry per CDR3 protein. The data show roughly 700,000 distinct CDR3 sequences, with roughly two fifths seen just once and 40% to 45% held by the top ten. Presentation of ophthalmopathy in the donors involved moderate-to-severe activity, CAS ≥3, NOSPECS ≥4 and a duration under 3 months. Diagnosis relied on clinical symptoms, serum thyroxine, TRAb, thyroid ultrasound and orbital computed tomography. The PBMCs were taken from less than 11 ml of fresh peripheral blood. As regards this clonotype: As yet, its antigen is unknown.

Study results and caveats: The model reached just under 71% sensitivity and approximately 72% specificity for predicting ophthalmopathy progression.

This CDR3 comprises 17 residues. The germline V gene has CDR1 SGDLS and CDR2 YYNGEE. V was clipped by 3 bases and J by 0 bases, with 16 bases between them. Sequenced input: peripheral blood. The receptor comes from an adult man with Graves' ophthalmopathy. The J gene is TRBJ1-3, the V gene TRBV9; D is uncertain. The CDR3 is CASSADVPRSSGNTIYF. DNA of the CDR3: TGTGCCAGCAGCGCCGACGTTCCCCGAAGCTCTGGAAACACCATATATTTT.